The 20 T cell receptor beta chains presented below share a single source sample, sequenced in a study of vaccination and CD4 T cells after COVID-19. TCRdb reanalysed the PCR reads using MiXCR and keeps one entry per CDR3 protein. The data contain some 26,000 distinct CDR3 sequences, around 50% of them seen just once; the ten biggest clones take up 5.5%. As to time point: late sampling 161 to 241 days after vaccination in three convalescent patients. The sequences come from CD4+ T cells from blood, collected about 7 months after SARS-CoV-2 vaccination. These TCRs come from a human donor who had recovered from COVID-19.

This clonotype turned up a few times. The CDR3: CASSQEGQGGADTQYF. DNA of the CDR3: TGCGCCAGCAGCCAAGAGGGACAGGGGGGCGCAGATACGCAGTATTTT. This sequence joins TRBV4-3 and TRBJ2-3; 11 bases align to TRBD1. The CDR3 loop spans 16 amino acids. Germline CDR1 LGHNA, CDR2 YSLEER. J gave up 4 bases and V 0 bases, and 3 bases lay outside the gene matches.

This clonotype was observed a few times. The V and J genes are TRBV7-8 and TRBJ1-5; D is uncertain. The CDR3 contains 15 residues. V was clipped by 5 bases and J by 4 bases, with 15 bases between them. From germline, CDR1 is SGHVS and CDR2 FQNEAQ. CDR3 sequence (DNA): TGTGCCAGCAGCCCCTCTCGGACCCTAAATCAGCCCCAGCATTTT. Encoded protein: CASSPSRTLNQPQHF.

The CDR3 sequence is CASRLPGGRTEAFF. CDR3 DNA sequence: TGTGCCAGTAGATTGCCAGGGGGTAGGACTGAAGCTTTCTTT. The gene calls are TRBV19 and TRBJ1-1; 7 nucleotides align to TRBD1. V was pared by 6 bases and J by 5 bases, with 9 bases of the junction left unmatched. CDR1 and CDR2 (germline): LNHDA, SQIVND (reference sequence). This CDR3 spans 14 amino acids.

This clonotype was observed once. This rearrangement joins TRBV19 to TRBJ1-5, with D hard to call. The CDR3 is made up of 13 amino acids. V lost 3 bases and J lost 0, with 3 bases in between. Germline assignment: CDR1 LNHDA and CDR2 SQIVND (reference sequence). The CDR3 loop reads CASSISSNQPQHF. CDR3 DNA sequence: TGTGCCAGTAGTATCAGTAGCAATCAGCCCCAGCATTTT.

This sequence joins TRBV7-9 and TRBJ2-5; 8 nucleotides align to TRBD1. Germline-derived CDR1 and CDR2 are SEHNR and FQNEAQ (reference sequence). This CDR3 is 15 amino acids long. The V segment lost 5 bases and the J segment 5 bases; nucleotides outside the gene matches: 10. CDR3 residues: CASSQQQGGTETQYF. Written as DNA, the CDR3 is TGTGCCAGCAGCCAACAACAGGGGGGTACGGAGACCCAGTACTTC.

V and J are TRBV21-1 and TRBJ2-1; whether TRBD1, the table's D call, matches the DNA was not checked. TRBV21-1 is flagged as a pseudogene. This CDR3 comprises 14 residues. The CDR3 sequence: CASIATVLYNEQFF. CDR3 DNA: TGTGCCAGCATTGCGACAGTCTTGTACAATGAGCAGTTCTTC.

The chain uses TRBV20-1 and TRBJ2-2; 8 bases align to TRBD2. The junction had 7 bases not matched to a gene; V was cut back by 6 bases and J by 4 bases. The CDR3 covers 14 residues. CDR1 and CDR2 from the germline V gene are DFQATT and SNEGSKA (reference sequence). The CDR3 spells CSAKSGSVTGELFF. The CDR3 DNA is TGCAGTGCAAAAAGCGGGAGTGTCACCGGGGAGCTGTTTTTT.

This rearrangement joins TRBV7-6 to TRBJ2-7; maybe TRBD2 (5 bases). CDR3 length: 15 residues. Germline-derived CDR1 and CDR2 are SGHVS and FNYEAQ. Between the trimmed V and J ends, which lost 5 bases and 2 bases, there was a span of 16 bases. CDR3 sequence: CASSQDYYGTYEQYF. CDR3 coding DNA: TGTGCCAGCAGCCAAGACTATTACGGCACCTACGAGCAGTACTTC.

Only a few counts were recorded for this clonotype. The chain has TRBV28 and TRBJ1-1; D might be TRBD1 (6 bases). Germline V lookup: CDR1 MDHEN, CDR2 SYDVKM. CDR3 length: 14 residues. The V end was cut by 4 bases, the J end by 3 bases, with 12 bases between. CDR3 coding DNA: TGTGCCAGCAGTTCCAAGGACAGCGACACTGAAGCTTTCTTT. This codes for CASSSKDSDTEAFF.

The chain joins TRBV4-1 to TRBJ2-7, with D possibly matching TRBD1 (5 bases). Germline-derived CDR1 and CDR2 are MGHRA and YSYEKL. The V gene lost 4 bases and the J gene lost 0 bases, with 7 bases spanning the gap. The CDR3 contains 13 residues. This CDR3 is CASSLTVSYEQYF. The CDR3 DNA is TGCGCCAGCAGCCTGACAGTCTCCTACGAGCAGTACTTC.

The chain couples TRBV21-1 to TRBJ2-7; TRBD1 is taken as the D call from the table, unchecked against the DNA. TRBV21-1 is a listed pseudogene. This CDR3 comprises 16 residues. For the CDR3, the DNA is TGTGCCAGCAGTAAGAGAGTGTCCTGGGGTTCGTTCGAGCAGTACTTC. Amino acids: CASSKRVSWGSFEQYF.

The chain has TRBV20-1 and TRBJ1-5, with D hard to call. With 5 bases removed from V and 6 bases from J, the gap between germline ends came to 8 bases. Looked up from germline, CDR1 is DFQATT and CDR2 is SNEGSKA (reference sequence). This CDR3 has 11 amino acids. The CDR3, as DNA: TGCAGTGCTGGCAACGGTCAGCCCCAGCATTTT. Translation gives CSAGNGQPQHF.

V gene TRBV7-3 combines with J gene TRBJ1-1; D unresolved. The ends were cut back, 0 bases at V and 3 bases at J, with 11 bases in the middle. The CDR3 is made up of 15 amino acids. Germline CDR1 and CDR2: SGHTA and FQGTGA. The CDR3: CASSLTGGRDTEAFF. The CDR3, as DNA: TGTGCCAGCAGCTTAACCGGCGGCCGTGACACTGAAGCTTTCTTT. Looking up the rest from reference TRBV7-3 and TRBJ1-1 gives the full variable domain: GAGVSQTPSNKVTEKGKYVELRCDPISGHTALYWYRQSLGQGPEFLIYFQGTGAADDSGLPNDRFFAVRPEGSVSTLKIQRTERGDSAVYLCASSLTGGRDTEAFFGQGTRLTVV.

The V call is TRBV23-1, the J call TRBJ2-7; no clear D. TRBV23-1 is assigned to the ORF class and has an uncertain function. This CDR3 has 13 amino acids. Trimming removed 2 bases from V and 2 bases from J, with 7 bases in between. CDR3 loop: CASSQAKTYEQYF. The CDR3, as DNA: TGCGCCAGCAGTCAAGCTAAAACCTACGAGCAGTACTTC.

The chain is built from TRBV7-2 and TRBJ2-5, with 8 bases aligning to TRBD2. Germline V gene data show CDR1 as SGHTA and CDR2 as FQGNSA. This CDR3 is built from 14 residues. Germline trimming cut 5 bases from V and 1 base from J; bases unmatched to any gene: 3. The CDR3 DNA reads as TGTGCCAGCAGCGGTAGCGGGACCCAAGAGACCCAGTACTTC. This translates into CASSGSGTQETQYF. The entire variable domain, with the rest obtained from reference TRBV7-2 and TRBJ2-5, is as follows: GAGVSQSPSNKVTEKGKDVELRCDPISGHTALYWYRQSLGQGLEFLIYFQGNSAPDKSGLPSDRFSAERTGGSVSTLTIQRTQQEDSAVYLCASSGSGTQETQYFGPGTRLLVL.

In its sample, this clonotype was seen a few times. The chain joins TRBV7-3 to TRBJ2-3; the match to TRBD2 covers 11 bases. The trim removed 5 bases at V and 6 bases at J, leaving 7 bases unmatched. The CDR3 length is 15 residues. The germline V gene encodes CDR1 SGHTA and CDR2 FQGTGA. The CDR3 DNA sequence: TGTGCCAGCAGCCAAATAGCGGGAGGGCCGGATACGCAGTATTTT. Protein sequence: CASSQIAGGPDTQYF.

CDR3 sequence: CSARDFRSGSNGYTF. Here the CDR3 DNA reads TGCAGTGCTAGAGATTTTCGGTCAGGTTCAAATGGCTACACCTTC. V usage is TRBV20-1 and J usage is TRBJ1-2, with D uncertain. This CDR3 is built from 15 residues. The germline V and J ends were trimmed by 0 bases and 6 bases, with 17 bases remaining between them. The germline V gene has CDR1 DFQATT and CDR2 SNEGSKA (reference sequence).

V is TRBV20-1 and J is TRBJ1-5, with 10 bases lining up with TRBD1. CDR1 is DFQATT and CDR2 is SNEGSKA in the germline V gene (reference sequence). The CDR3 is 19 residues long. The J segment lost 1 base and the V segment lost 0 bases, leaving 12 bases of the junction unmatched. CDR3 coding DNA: TGCAGTGCTAGAGATATTAGTGACAGGGGGCTTGAAAGCAATCAGCCCCAGCATTTT. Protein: CSARDISDRGLESNQPQHF.

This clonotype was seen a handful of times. The CDR3 DNA reads TGTGCCACCAGTGGGGGACGACTAGCGGTAGATACGCAGTATTTT. It yields the protein CATSGGRLAVDTQYF. This chain joins TRBV24-1 and TRBJ2-3; 9 positions agree with TRBD2. The CDR3 is made up of 15 amino acids. Germline CDR1 and CDR2: KGHDR and SFDVKD. V lost 5 bases, J lost 5 bases, and 7 bases stayed unmatched.

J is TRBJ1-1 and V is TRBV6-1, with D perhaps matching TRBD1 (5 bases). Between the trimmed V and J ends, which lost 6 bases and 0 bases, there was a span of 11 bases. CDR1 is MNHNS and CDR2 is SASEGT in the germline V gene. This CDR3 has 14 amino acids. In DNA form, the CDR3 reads TGTGCCAGCAGCCGGGACGCCATGAACACTGAAGCTTTCTTT. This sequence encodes CASSRDAMNTEAFF.